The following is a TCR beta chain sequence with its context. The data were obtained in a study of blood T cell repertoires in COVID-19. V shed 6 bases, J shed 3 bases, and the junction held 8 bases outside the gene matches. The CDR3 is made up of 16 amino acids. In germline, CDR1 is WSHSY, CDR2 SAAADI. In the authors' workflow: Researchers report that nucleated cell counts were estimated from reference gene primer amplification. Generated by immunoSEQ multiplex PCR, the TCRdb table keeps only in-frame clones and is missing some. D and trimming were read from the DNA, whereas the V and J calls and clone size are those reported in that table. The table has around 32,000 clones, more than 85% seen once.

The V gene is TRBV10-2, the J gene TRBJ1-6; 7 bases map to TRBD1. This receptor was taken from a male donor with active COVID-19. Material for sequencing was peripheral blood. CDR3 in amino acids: CASRTSDRDYNSPLHF. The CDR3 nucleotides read TGCGCCAGCAGGACCTCCGACAGGGACTATAATTCACCCCTCCACTTT.